The present T cell receptor (beta chain) was sequenced within a study of human T cells and chemical hapten exposure. Described time point: pre-sensitization, week 0. As to treatment: therapeutic diphenylcyclopropenone sensitization with weekly scalp DPC. This CDR3 has 16 amino acids. Trimming left V 3 bases short and J 3 bases short, with 20 bases between. The germline V gene has CDR1 SQVTM and CDR2 ANQGSEA. TCRdb re-called the RACE reads through MiXCR, storing one row per CDR3 protein. The sample holds fewer than 140,000 distinct CDR3 sequences, less than 15% seen once. This clonotype showed up just a few times.

Sequences were derived from whole blood, sampled in connection with sensitization to the hapten diphenylcyclopropenone (DPC). This sequence joins TRBV29-1 and TRBJ1-1, with D unresolved. This clonotype was obtained from a woman in her fifties or sixties with alopecia areata. Some clones in this sample may be carry-over from other donors' samples. This CDR3 reads CSVDSGGSPTYTEAFF. The CDR3 nucleotides read TGCAGCGTTGACTCAGGAGGGTCACCAACCTACACTGAAGCTTTCTTT.